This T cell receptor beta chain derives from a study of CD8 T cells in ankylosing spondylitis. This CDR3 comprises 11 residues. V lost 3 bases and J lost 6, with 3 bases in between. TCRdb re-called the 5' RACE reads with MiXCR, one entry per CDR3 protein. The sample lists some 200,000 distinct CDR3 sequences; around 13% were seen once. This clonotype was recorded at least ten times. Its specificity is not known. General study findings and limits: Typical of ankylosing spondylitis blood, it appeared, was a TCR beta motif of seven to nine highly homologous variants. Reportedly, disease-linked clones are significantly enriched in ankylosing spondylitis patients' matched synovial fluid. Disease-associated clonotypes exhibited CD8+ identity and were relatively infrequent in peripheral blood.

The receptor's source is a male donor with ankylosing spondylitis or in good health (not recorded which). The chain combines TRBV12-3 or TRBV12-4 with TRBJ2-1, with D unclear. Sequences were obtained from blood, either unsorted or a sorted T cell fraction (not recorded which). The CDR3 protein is CASSFANEQFF. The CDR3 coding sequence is TGTGCCAGCAGTTTTGCCAATGAGCAGTTCTTC.